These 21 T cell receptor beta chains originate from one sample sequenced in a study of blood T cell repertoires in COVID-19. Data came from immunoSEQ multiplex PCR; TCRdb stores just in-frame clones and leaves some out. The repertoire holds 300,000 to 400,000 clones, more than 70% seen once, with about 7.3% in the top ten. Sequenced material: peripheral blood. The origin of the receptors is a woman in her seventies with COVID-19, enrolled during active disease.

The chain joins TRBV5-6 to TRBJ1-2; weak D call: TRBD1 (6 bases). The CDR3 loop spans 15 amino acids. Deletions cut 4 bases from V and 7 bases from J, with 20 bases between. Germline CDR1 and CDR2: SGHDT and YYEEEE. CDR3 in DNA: TGTGCCAGCAGCCCGCAAGACAGGATTCCGTTTGGCTACACCTTC. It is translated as CASSPQDRIPFGYTF.

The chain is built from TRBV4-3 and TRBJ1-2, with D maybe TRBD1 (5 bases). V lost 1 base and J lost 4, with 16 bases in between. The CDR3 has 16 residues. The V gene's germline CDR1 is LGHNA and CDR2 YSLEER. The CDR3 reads CASSQGLSGGSYGYTF. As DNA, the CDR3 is TGCGCCAGCAGCCAAGGGCTCTCCGGGGGTAGCTATGGCTACACCTTC.

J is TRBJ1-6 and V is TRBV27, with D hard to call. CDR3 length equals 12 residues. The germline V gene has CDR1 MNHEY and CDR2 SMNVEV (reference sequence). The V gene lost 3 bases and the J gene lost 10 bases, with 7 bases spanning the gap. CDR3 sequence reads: CASSFRESPLHF. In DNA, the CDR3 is TGTGCCAGCAGTTTTAGGGAGTCACCCCTCCACTTT.

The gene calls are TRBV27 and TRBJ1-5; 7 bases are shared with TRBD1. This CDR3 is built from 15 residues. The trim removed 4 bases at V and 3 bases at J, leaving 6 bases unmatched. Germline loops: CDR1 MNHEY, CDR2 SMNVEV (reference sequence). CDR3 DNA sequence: TGTGCCAGCAGTTCCGGCAGGGGGTTCAATCAGCCCCAGCATTTT. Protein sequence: CASSSGRGFNQPQHF.

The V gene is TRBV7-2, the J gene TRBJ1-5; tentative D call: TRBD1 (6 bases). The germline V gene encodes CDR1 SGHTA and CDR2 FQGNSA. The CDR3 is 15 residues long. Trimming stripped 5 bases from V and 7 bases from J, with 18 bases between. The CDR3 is CASSLTHRAEQPQHF. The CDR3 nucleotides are TGTGCCAGCAGCCTAACTCACAGGGCGGAGCAGCCCCAGCATTTT.

This chain's CDR3 is CASSEVREHTF. CDR3 DNA: TGTGCCAGCAGTGAAGTCCGGGAGCACACCTTC. This chain connects TRBV2 to TRBJ1-2, with D unclear. CDR3 length: 11 amino acids. Germline loops: CDR1 SNHLY, CDR2 FYNNEI. V was pared by 1 base and J by 12 bases, with 9 bases between.

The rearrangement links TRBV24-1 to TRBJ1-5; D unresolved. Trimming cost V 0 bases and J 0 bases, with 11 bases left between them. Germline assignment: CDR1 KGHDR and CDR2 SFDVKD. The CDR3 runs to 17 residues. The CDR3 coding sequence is TGTGCCACCAGTGATTTGGCGCGGAAATATAGCAATCAGCCCCAGCATTTT. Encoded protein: CATSDLARKYSNQPQHF.

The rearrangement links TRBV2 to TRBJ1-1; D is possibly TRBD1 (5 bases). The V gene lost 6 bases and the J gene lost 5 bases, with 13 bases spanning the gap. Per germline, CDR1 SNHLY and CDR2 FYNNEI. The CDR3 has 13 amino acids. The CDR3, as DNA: TGTGCCAGCAGAAGGGGTGAGTCGACTGAAGCTTTCTTT. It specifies CASRRGESTEAFF.

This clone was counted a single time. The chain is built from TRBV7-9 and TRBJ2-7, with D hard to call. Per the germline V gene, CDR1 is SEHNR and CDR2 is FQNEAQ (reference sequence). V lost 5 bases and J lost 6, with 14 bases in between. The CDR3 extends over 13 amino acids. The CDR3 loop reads CASSAMISGEQYF. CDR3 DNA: TGTGCCAGCAGCGCTATGATATCAGGCGAGCAGTACTTC.

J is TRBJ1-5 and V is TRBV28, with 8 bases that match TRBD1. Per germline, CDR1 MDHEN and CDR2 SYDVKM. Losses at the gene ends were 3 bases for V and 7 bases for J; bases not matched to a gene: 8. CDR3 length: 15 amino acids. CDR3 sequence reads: CASSFRDRQFQPQHF. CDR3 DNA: TGTGCCAGCAGTTTCCGGGACAGGCAGTTCCAGCCCCAGCATTTT.

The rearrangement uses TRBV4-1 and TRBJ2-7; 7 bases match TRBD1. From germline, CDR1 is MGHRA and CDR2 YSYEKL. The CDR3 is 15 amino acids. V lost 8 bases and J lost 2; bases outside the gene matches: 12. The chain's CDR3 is CASRDPGQMAYEQYF. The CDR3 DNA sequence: TGCGCCAGCCGAGATCCGGGACAGATGGCCTACGAGCAGTACTTC.

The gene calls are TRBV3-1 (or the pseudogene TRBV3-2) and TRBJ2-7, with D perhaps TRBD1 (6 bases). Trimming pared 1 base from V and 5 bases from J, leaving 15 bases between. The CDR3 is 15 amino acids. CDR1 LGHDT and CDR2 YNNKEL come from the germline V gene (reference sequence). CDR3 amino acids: CASSQGRTGIHEQYF. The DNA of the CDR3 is TGTGCCAGCAGCCAAGGACGAACAGGGATCCACGAGCAGTACTTC.

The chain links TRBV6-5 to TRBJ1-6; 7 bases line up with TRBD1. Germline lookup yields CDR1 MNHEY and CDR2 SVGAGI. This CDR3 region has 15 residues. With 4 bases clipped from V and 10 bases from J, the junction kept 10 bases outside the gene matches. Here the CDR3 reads CASSSPERGLSPLHF. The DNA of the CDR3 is TGTGCCAGCAGTTCCCCCGAAAGGGGGCTGTCACCCCTCCACTTT.

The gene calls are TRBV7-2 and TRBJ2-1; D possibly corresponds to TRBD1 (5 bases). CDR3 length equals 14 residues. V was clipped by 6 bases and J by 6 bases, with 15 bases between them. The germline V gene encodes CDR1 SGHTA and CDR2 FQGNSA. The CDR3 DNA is TGTGCCAGCAGTTTAACAGACAGCTCCAATGAGCAGTTCTTC. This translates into CASSLTDSSNEQFF.

The CDR3 DNA reads as TGTGCCAGTAGTATCACAGGGGGCGCGGGTCAGCCCCAGCATTTT. Amino acids: CASSITGGAGQPQHF. The chain couples TRBV19 to TRBJ1-5; 9 bases match TRBD1. CDR3 length equals 15 residues. Germline assignment: CDR1 LNHDA and CDR2 SQIVND (reference sequence). Trimming removed 3 bases from V and 6 bases from J; junction bases left unmatched: 6.

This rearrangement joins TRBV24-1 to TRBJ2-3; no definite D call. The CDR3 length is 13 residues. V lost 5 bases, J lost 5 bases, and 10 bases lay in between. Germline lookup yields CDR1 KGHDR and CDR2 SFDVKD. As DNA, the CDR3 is TGTGCCACCAGTGCTGGCTTTCTAGATACGCAGTATTTT. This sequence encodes CATSAGFLDTQYF.

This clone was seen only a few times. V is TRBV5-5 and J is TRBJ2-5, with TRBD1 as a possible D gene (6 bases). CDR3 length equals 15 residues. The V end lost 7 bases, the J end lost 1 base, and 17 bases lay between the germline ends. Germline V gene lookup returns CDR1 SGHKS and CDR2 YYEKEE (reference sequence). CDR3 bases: TGTGCCAGCTGCAATTCTGTAGGGGGCCAAGAGACCCAGTACTTC. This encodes CASCNSVGGQETQYF.

In DNA, the CDR3 is TGCGCCAGCAGCCAAGATTCACGACAGGGGTACGAGCAGTACTTC. Translation gives CASSQDSRQGYEQYF. V usage is TRBV4-3 and J usage is TRBJ2-7; 8 bases are a match to TRBD1. Trimming at V came to 0 bases and at J to 4 bases, leaving 5 bases not matched to a gene. The germline V gene encodes CDR1 LGHNA and CDR2 YSLEER. CDR3 size: 15 residues.

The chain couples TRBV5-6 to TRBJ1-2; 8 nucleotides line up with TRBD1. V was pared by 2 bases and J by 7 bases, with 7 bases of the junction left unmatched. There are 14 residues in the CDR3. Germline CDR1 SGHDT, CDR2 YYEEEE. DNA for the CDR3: TGTGCCAGCAGCTTTCCCGGAGGGACAGGTGGCTACACCTTC. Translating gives CASSFPGGTGGYTF.

CDR3 sequence: CASSLQEGEQFF. The DNA of the CDR3 is TGTGCCAGCAGCTTACAGGAGGGTGAGCAGTTCTTC. V usage is TRBV11-1 and J usage is TRBJ2-1; tentative D call: TRBD2 (6 bases). Trimming cost V 2 bases and J 9 bases, with 8 bases left between them. Germline loops: CDR1 SGHAT, CDR2 FQDESV (reference sequence). This CDR3 is built from 12 residues.

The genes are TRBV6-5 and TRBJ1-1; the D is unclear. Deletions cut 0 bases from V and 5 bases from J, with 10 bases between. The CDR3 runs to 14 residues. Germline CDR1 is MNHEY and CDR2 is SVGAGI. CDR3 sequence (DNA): TGTGCCAGCAGTTACTCCGTCCCCGGGACTGAAGCTTTCTTT. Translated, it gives CASSYSVPGTEAFF.